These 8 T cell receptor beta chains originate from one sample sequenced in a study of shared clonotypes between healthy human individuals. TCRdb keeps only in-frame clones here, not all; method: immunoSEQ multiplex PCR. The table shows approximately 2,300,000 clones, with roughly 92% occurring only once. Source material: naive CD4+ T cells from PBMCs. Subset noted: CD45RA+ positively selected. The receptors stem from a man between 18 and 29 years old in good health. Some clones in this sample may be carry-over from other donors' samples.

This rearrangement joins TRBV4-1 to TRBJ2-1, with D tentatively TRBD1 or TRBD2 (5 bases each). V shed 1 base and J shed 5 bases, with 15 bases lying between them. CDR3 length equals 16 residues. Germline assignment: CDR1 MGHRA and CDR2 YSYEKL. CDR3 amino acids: CASSQAQSGGHNEQFF. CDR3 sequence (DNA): TGCGCCAGCAGCCAAGCACAGAGTGGGGGACACAATGAGCAGTTCTTC.

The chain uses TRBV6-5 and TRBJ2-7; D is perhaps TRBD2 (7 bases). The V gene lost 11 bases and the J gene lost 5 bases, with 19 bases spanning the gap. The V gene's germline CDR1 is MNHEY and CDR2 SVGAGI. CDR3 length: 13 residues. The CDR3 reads CAVGGARKNEQYF. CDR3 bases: TGTGCCGTAGGGGGGGCGCGGAAAAACGAGCAGTACTTC.

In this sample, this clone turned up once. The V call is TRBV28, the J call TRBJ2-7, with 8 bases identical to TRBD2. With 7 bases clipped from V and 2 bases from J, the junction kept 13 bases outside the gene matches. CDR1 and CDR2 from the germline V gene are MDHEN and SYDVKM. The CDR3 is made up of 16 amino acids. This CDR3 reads CASTPPGTRGPYEQYF. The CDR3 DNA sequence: TGTGCCAGCACCCCACCCGGGACTAGGGGTCCCTACGAGCAGTACTTC.

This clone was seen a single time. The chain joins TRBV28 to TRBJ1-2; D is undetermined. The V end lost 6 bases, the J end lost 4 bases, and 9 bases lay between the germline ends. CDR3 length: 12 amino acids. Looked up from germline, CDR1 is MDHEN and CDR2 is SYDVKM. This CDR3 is CASSQISYGYTF. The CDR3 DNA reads TGTGCCAGCAGCCAGATTTCCTATGGCTACACCTTC.

The CDR3 is CATPSGQGEETQYF. The CDR3, as DNA: TGTGCCACACCCTCCGGACAGGGGGAAGAGACCCAGTACTTC. V and J are TRBV11-2 and TRBJ2-5; TRBD1 matches at 10 bases. The V segment lost 10 bases and the J segment 3 bases; nucleotides outside the gene matches: 8. From germline, CDR1 is SGHAT and CDR2 FQNNGV. The CDR3 spans 14 residues.

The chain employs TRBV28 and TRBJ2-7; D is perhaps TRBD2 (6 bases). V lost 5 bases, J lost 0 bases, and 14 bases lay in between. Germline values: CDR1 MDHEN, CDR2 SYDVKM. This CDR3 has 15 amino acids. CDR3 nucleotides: TGTGCCAGCAGTGTCGTCGCGGGAAGCTCCTACGAGCAGTACTTC. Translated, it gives CASSVVAGSSYEQYF.

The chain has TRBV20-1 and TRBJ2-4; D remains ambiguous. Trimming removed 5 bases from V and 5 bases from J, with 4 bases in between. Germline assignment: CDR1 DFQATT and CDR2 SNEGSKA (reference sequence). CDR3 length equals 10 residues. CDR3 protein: CSAEQNIQYF. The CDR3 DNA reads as TGCAGTGCTGAACAAAACATTCAGTACTTC.

CDR3 residues: CASSITGRGNIQYF. DNA of the CDR3: TGTGCCAGTAGTATAACAGGGAGGGGAAACATTCAGTACTTC. The J gene is TRBJ2-4, the V gene TRBV19; D possibly corresponds to TRBD2 (7 bases). Trimming took off 2 bases at V and 6 bases at J, with 11 bases between the two ends. CDR3 length: 14 residues. The germline V gene encodes CDR1 LNHDA and CDR2 SQIVND (reference sequence).